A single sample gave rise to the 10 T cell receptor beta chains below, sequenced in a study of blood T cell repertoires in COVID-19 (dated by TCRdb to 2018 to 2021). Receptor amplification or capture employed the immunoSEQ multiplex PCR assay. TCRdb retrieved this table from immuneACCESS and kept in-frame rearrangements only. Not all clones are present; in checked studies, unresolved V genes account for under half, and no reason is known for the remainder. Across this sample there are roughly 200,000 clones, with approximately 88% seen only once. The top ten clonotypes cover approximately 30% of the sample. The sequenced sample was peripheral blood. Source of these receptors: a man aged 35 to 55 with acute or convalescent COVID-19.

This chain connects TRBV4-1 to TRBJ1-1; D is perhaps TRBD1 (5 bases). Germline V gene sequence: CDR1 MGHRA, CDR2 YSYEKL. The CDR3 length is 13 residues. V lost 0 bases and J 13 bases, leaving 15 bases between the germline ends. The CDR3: CASSQDFDVGGFF. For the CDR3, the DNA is TGCGCCAGCAGCCAAGATTTCGACGTCGGGGGTTTCTTT.

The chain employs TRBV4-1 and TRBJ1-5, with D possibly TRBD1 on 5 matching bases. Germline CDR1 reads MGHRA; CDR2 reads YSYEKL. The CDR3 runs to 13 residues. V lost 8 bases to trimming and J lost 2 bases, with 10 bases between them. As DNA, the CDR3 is TGCGCCAGCGGCGACAGAGGCAATCAGCCCCAGCATTTT. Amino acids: CASGDRGNQPQHF.

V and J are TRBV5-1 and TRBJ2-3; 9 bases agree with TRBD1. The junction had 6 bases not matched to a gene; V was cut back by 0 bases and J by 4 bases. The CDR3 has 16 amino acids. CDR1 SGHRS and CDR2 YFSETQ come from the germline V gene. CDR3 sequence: CASSLATGGPPDTQYF. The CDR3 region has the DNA TGCGCCAGCAGCTTGGCGACAGGGGGTCCCCCAGATACGCAGTATTTT.

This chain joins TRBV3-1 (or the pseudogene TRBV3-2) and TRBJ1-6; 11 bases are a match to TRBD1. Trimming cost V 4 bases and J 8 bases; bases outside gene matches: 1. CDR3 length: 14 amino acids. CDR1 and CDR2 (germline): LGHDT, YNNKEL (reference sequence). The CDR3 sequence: CASSLGQGDSPLHF. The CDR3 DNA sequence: TGTGCCAGCAGCCTGGGACAGGGGGATTCACCCCTCCACTTT.

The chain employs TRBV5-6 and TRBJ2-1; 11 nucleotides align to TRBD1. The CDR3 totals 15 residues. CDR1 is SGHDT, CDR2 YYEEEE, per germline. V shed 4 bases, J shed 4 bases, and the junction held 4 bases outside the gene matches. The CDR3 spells CASSPGTGGYNEQFF. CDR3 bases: TGTGCCAGCAGCCCCGGGACAGGGGGATACAATGAGCAGTTCTTC.

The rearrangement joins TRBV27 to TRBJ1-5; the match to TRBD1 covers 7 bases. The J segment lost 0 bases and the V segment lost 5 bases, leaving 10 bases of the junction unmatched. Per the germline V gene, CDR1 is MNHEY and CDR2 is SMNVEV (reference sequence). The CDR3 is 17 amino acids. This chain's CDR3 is CASSPGDSGGSNQPQHF. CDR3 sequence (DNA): TGTGCCAGCAGTCCAGGGGACAGCGGGGGTAGCAATCAGCCCCAGCATTTT.

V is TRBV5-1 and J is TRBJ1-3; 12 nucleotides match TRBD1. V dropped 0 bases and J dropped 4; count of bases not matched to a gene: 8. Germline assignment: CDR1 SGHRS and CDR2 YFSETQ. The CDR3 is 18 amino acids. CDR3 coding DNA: TGCGCCAGCAGCTTGGGAACTCGGGACAGGGGGCGCGGAAACACCATATATTTT. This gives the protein CASSLGTRDRGRGNTIYF.

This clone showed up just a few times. The CDR3 coding sequence is TGTGCCAGCAGTATTCCCTATAGCAATCAGCCCCAGCATTTT. Its protein is CASSIPYSNQPQHF. The rearrangement links TRBV28 to TRBJ1-5, with D unresolved. Germline CDR1 reads MDHEN; CDR2 reads SYDVKM. This CDR3 comprises 14 residues. The ends were cut back, 5 bases at V and 0 bases at J, with 8 bases in the middle.

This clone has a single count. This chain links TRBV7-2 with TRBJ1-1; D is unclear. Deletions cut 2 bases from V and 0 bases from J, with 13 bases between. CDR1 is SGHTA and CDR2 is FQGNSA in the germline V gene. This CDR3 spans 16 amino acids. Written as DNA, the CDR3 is TGTGCCAGCAGCTTAAATGTCCTGACTTTGAACACTGAAGCTTTCTTT. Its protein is CASSLNVLTLNTEAFF.

The CDR3 protein is CASSLGGDTEAFF. The CDR3 DNA follows: TGTGCCAGCTCCCTTGGGGGGGACACTGAAGCTTTCTTT. This chain uses TRBV27 with TRBJ1-1; D is perhaps TRBD1 (5 bases). V was cut by 8 bases and J by 3 bases, with 13 bases left in between. This CDR3 is built from 13 residues. Germline V CDR1 and CDR2: MNHEY, SMNVEV (reference sequence).